This passage covers 9 T cell receptor beta chains from one sample sequenced in a study of blood T cell repertoires in COVID-19. Clones were read by immunoSEQ multiplex PCR, and TCRdb kept only the in-frame ones, dropping some. The sample has about 140,000 clones, around 82% seen once; the top ten hold 4%. The specimen sequenced was peripheral blood. These receptors were collected from a woman in her sixties with acute or convalescent COVID-19.

V gene TRBV28 combines with J gene TRBJ2-4, with 8 bases fitting TRBD1. CDR1 is MDHEN and CDR2 is SYDVKM in the germline V gene. The junction had 3 bases not matched to a gene; V was cut back by 5 bases and J by 0 bases. This CDR3 region has 15 residues. CDR3 coding DNA: TGTGCCAGCAGTCTGGACAGGGAAGCCAAAAACATTCAGTACTTC. This codes for CASSLDREAKNIQYF.

The chain recombines TRBV5-3 with TRBJ1-6, with 8 bases identical to TRBD1. TRBV5-3 carries the ORF label, with uncertain function. The CDR3 extends over 17 amino acids. The junction had 18 bases not matched to a gene; V was cut back by 5 bases and J by 11 bases. The CDR3 region has the DNA TGTGCCAGAAGTTCCGAGGGTCAGGGGGCAGCTATGGCACCCCTCCACTTT. Translation gives CARSSEGQGAAMAPLHF.

The chain carries TRBV14 and TRBJ1-1, with D maybe TRBD1 (6 bases). The CDR3 sequence is 14 residues long. Trimming stripped 2 bases from V and 7 bases from J, with 14 bases between. From germline, CDR1 is SGHDN and CDR2 FVKESK. CDR3 region: CASSQWGGEIEAFF. The CDR3 DNA reads TGTGCCAGCAGCCAATGGGGGGGCGAGATTGAAGCTTTCTTT.

V gene TRBV9 combines with J gene TRBJ1-1; perhaps TRBD1 as D (6 bases). V was shortened by 3 bases and J by 5 bases, with 20 bases between the two germline ends. Germline CDR1 and CDR2: SGDLS and YYNGEE. The CDR3 covers 16 residues. The CDR3: CASSGPQLGARTEAFF. CDR3 nucleotides: TGTGCCAGCAGCGGCCCCCAACTGGGGGCACGAACTGAAGCTTTCTTT.

This clone was seen only a few times. This sequence joins TRBV3-1 (or the pseudogene TRBV3-2) and TRBJ1-1, with D possibly matching TRBD1 (5 bases). The CDR3 is made up of 14 amino acids. V was clipped by 4 bases and J by 7 bases, with 16 bases between them. The germline CDR1 and CDR2 sequences are LGHDT and YNNKEL (reference sequence). The CDR3 loop is CASSLSGAGGEAFF. The CDR3 bases are TGTGCCAGCAGCCTCTCCGGGGCCGGGGGTGAAGCTTTCTTT.

The chain has TRBV9 and TRBJ2-5, with TRBD2 identical over 14 bases. Trimming took 3 bases from V and 5 from J; bases not matched to a gene: 3. Germline V gives CDR1 SGDLS, CDR2 YYNGEE. This CDR3 has 15 amino acids. Here the CDR3 reads CASSEGLAGVETQYF. Written as DNA, the CDR3 is TGTGCCAGCAGCGAGGGACTAGCGGGAGTGGAGACCCAGTACTTC.

This clone was recorded a few times. The rearrangement joins TRBV6-5 to TRBJ2-7, with D tentatively TRBD1 (5 bases). Germline V gene data show CDR1 as MNHEY and CDR2 as SVGAGI. V was pared by 7 bases and J by 2 bases, with 18 bases between. CDR3 length: 15 residues. The CDR3 nucleotides are TGTGCCAGCACCGAAGGGGCAGGATATACCTACGAGCAGTACTTC. It specifies CASTEGAGYTYEQYF.

The chain has TRBV4-1 and TRBJ1-3; the D is unclear. The germline CDR1 and CDR2 sequences are MGHRA and YSYEKL. The CDR3 is 17 amino acids. Trimming removed 1 base from V and 2 bases from J, with 15 bases in between. CDR3 loop: CASSQGTGRLAGNTIYF. The CDR3, as DNA: TGCGCCAGCAGCCAAGGGACTGGCAGGTTGGCTGGAAACACCATATATTTT.

The V call is TRBV7-2, the J call TRBJ1-6; D remains unclear. Germline V CDR1 and CDR2: SGHTA, FQGNSA. The CDR3 contains 15 residues. Trimming removed 3 bases from V and 11 bases from J, with 17 bases in between. The CDR3 loop reads CASSLGDRERTPLHF. For the CDR3, the DNA is TGTGCCAGCAGCTTGGGAGATAGGGAAAGGACACCCCTCCACTTT.